This T cell receptor (beta chain) came from a study of T cell responses to AZD1222 COVID-19 vaccine. Study conclusions and caveats: Nearly half of spike-specific TCRs reportedly go after variant regions that carry no mutations. Spike was spanned by vaccine-associated CD4 TCRs, which were dominant at 160-218 and 743-854. Mostly white British, mostly female donors; authors suggested clonal diversity may be underestimated.

The CDR3 is 13 amino acids. Trimming removed 5 bases at V and 3 bases at J, with 8 bases between. Germline V gene sequence: CDR1 MDHEN, CDR2 SYDVKM. Turning to this clone: Antigen specificity is unknown.

Profiling relied on immunoSEQ multiplex PCR, and the TCRdb table lists in-frame clones only, not all of them. The table records about 53,000 clones, approximately 84% of them present only once. The gene calls are TRBV28 and TRBJ1-3; D gene uncertain. The source material was peripheral blood, sampled on day 0 of AZD1222 vaccination. This TCR was recovered from an adult in good health. The CDR3 DNA is TGTGCCAGCAGTCCAAATCTTGGAAACACCATATATTTT. Its translation: CASSPNLGNTIYF. The entire variable domain, with the rest obtained from reference TRBV28 and TRBJ1-3, is as follows: DVKVTQSSRYLVKRTGEKVFLECVQDMDHENMFWYRQDPGLGLRLIYFSYDVKMKEKGDIPEGYSVSREKKERFSLILESASTNQTSMYLCASSPNLGNTIYFGEGSWLTVV.